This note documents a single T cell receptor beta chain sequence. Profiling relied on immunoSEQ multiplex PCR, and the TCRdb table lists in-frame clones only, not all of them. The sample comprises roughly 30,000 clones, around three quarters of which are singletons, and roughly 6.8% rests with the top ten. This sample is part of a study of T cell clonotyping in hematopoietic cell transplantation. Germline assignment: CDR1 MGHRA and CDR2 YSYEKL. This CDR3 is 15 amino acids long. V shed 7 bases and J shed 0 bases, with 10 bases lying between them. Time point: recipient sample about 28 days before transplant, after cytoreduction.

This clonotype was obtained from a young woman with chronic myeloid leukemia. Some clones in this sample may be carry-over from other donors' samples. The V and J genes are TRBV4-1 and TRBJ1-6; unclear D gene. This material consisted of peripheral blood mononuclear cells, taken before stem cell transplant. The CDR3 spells CASKSDSSYNSPLHF. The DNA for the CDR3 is TGCGCCAGCAAGTCAGATAGCTCCTATAATTCACCCCTCCACTTT.